Presented here are 17 T cell receptor beta chains from one specimen sequenced in a study of OX40 agonist ivuxolimab in advanced cancers. Sequencing was performed with immunoSEQ multiplex PCR; in TCRdb, only in-frame clones are kept and a portion is missing. The sample has tens of thousands of clones, just under 85% seen once. The source was CD4+ or CD8+ T cells sorted from blood, collected in a trial of the OX40 agonist ivuxolimab. The receptors stem from an adult with an advanced solid tumor such as melanoma, head and neck, liver or kidney cancer.

The chain has TRBV14 and TRBJ2-3; TRBD2 matches 7 bases. CDR1 SGHDN and CDR2 FVKESK come from the germline V gene. V lost 2 bases to trimming and J lost 2 bases; unmatched junction nucleotides: 4. This CDR3 spans 15 amino acids. The CDR3 sequence: CASSQMGTNTDTQYF. The CDR3 DNA is TGTGCCAGCAGCCAAATGGGGACTAACACAGATACGCAGTATTTT.

The gene calls are TRBV5-1 and TRBJ2-7; D uncertain. The V gene lost 0 bases and the J gene lost 4 bases, with 8 bases spanning the gap. CDR3 size: 13 residues. The germline V gene encodes CDR1 SGHRS and CDR2 YFSETQ. The CDR3 region is CASSLAVEYEQYF. For the CDR3, the DNA is TGCGCCAGCAGCTTGGCGGTGGAATACGAGCAGTACTTC.

CDR3 DNA: TGTGCCAGCAGCCTAGGTTGGGGGCCGCAAGAATCAGATACGCAGTATTTT. It codes for CASSLGWGPQESDTQYF. This chain joins TRBV7-3 and TRBJ2-3; D is possibly TRBD1 (6 bases). The CDR3 has 17 residues. V was trimmed by 5 bases and J by 4 bases, leaving 22 bases between them. Germline V gene sequence: CDR1 SGHTA, CDR2 FQGTGA. Looking up the rest from reference TRBV7-3 and TRBJ2-3 gives the full variable domain: GAGVSQTPSNKVTEKGKYVELRCDPISGHTALYWYRQSLGQGPEFLIYFQGTGAADDSGLPNDRFFAVRPEGSVSTLKIQRTERGDSAVYLCASSLGWGPQESDTQYFGPGTRLTVL.

The chain uses TRBV5-6 and TRBJ2-2; no definite D call. Trimming left V 4 bases short and J 0 bases short, with 13 bases between. Germline V CDR1 and CDR2: SGHDT, YYEEEE. CDR3 size: 16 residues. The CDR3 region is CASSETLFANTGELFF. The CDR3 DNA is TGTGCCAGCAGCGAGACCCTTTTCGCGAACACCGGGGAGCTGTTTTTT. The complete variable domain, with remaining parts taken from reference TRBV5-6 and TRBJ2-2, reads DAGVTQSPTHLIKTRGQQVTLRCSPKSGHDTVSWYQQALGQGPQFIFQYYEEEERQRGNFPDRFSGHQFPNYSSELNVNALLLGDSALYLCASSETLFANTGELFFGEGSRLTVL.

This chain uses TRBV14 with TRBJ1-1; D is possibly TRBD1 (6 bases). Germline CDR1 and CDR2: SGHDN and FVKESK. The CDR3 is made up of 15 amino acids. The V and J ends lost 4 bases and 3 bases respectively, with 15 bases between them. The CDR3 sequence is CASSPQQGWYTEAFF. In DNA, the CDR3 is TGTGCCAGCAGCCCTCAACAGGGCTGGTACACTGAAGCTTTCTTT.

This clone has just one count. The rearrangement links TRBV7-3 to TRBJ2-2, with D possibly being TRBD1 (6 bases). V was clipped by 6 bases and J by 8 bases, with 7 bases between them. This CDR3 is built from 11 residues. Germline values: CDR1 SGHTA, CDR2 FQGTGA. In DNA form, the CDR3 reads TGTGCCAGCAGAGGGGGTGGGGAGCTGTTTTTT. Amino acids: CASRGGGELFF.

The gene calls are TRBV27 and TRBJ1-5; D is possibly TRBD1 (5 bases). In germline, CDR1 is MNHEY, CDR2 SMNVEV (reference sequence). V was pared by 4 bases and J by 4 bases, with 11 bases between. The CDR3 loop spans 14 amino acids. The CDR3 is CASSSQGSNQPQHF. In nucleotides, the CDR3 is TGTGCCAGCAGTTCCCAGGGCTCTAATCAGCCCCAGCATTTT.

V usage is TRBV5-1 and J usage is TRBJ1-4; D not resolved. The germline V gene has CDR1 SGHRS and CDR2 YFSETQ. Trimming removed 0 bases from V and 3 bases from J, with 9 bases in between. The CDR3 length is 15 residues. The CDR3 sequence is CASSLAGRANEKLFF. CDR3 DNA sequence: TGCGCCAGCAGCTTGGCTGGGCGGGCTAATGAAAAACTGTTTTTT.

The genes are TRBV30 and TRBJ2-2; D is unresolved. The germline V and J ends were trimmed by 0 bases and 3 bases, with 17 bases remaining between them. This CDR3 spans 17 amino acids. The germline V gene encodes CDR1 GTSNPN and CDR2 SVGIG (reference sequence). CDR3 in amino acids: CAWSVHPLRRDTGELFF. CDR3 nucleotides: TGTGCCTGGAGTGTACATCCCTTGCGGAGAGACACCGGGGAGCTGTTTTTT.

This clone was picked up one time. V gene TRBV28 combines with J gene TRBJ1-5; the D gene is possibly TRBD1 (6 bases). The CDR3 runs to 14 residues. Deletions cut 8 bases from V and 2 bases from J, with 13 bases between. Germline V CDR1 and CDR2: MDHEN, SYDVKM. The CDR3 protein is CASGGRQGNQPQHF. The CDR3 DNA is TGTGCCAGCGGGGGTAGACAGGGCAATCAGCCCCAGCATTTT.

This clone is categorized as medium-sized (0.01 to 0.1%). The chain has TRBV7-3 and TRBJ2-1; 14 positions match TRBD2. V shed 5 bases, J shed 9 bases, and the junction held 9 bases outside the gene matches. The CDR3 spans 16 residues. CDR1 SGHTA and CDR2 FQGTGA come from the germline V gene. CDR3 amino acids: CASSLGTSGSVGEQFF. The CDR3 DNA reads TGTGCCAGCAGCCTCGGGACTAGCGGGAGTGTAGGTGAGCAGTTCTTC.

The chain uses TRBV28 and TRBJ1-6; unclear D gene. This CDR3 spans 14 amino acids. Looked up from germline, CDR1 is MDHEN and CDR2 is SYDVKM. Trimming pared 2 bases from V and 7 bases from J, leaving 9 bases between. This CDR3 reads CASSLGNSNSPLHF. The CDR3 DNA is TGTGCCAGCAGTTTAGGCAACTCGAATTCACCCCTCCACTTT.

The rearrangement uses TRBV6-1 and TRBJ2-7, with D uncertain. Germline values: CDR1 MNHNS, CDR2 SASEGT. V was clipped by 3 bases and J by 5 bases, with 8 bases between them. The CDR3 sequence is 12 residues long. The CDR3 loop is CASSDPPNEQYF. DNA of the CDR3: TGTGCCAGCAGTGACCCACCCAACGAGCAGTACTTC.

V and J are TRBV5-4 and TRBJ1-1; the D is unclear. CDR1 is SGHNT and CDR2 is YYREEE in the germline V gene (reference sequence). CDR3 length: 14 amino acids. The ends were cut back, 1 base at V and 1 base at J, with 8 bases in the middle. CDR3 sequence: CASSLPQQNTEAFF. The CDR3 DNA follows: TGTGCCAGCAGCTTGCCTCAGCAGAACACTGAAGCTTTCTTT.

The J gene is TRBJ2-6, the V gene TRBV7-2, with D possibly TRBD2 on 5 matching bases. CDR1 and CDR2 (germline): SGHTA, FQGNSA. Trimming took off 8 bases at V and 0 bases at J, with 11 bases between the two ends. The CDR3 contains 15 residues. CDR3 DNA: TGTGCCAGCCGCCTCGGAGGCTCTGGGGCCAACGTCCTGACTTTC. Protein: CASRLGGSGANVLTF.

The chain couples TRBV30 to TRBJ1-1; D may be TRBD1 (5 bases). V lost 2 bases and J 8 bases, leaving 12 bases between the germline ends. The V gene's germline CDR1 is GTSNPN and CDR2 SVGIG (reference sequence). The CDR3 is 12 amino acids. The CDR3 DNA follows: TGTGCCTGGAGTAAGCGGAGGGGCGAAGCTTTCTTT. Its translation: CAWSKRRGEAFF.

This clone was seen a single time. This chain joins TRBV19 and TRBJ1-6, with D maybe TRBD1 (5 bases). The CDR3 has 13 amino acids. V lost 5 bases, J lost 10 bases, and 12 bases lay in between. Germline V gene sequence: CDR1 LNHDA, CDR2 SQIVND (reference sequence). The CDR3 loop is CASSAQGRSPLHF. CDR3 DNA: TGTGCCAGTAGTGCGCAGGGTCGCTCACCCCTCCACTTT.